This is a list of T cell receptor beta chains from one sample in a study of cytomegalovirus exposure and HLA in healthy donors. The assay was immunoSEQ multiplex PCR, and TCRdb's table has in-frame clones only and misses some. The sample yields roughly 120,000 clones, around 81% seen once. The sample taken for sequencing was PBMCs. These receptors came from a woman aged 30 to 39 in good health and CMV-seronegative. Each CDR3 is given with its conserved first and last residue. D genes are given only for firm matches. Clone size, where shown, is once, few, many, or a class for clones that have expanded.

size | J | D | length | V | DNA | CDR3
. | TRBJ2-3 | TRBD2 | 15 | TRBV7-9 | TGTGCCAGCAGCTTTACTAGCGGGAGCACAGATACGCAGTATTTT | CASSFTSGSTDTQYF
. | TRBJ1-2 | TRBD1 | 16 | TRBV9 | TGTGCCAGCAGCGTAGAGGGACAGGGCTATGACTATGGCTACACCTTC | CASSVEGQGYDYGYTF
. | TRBJ1-3 | TRBD1 | 15 | TRBV9 | TGTGCCAGCAGCGCGGAGACAGGGTTTGGAAACACCATATATTTT | CASSAETGFGNTIYF
. | TRBJ1-2 | TRBD1 | 14 | TRBV9 | TGTGCCAGCAGCGTTGTACAGGGGGTTGGTGGCTACACCTTC | CASSVVQGVGGYTF
once | TRBJ1-5 | . | 14 | TRBV6-6 | TGTGCCAGCAGTAGAAGACAGGGCAATCAGCCCCAGCATTTT | CASSRRQGNQPQHF
few | TRBJ2-7 | . | 14 | TRBV28 | TGTGCCAGCAGCCCTAGTTGGTCCTCCTACGAGCAGTACTTC | CASSPSWSSYEQYF
. | TRBJ1-2 | TRBD1 | 13 | TRBV28 | TGTGCCAGCACCCTCGACAGGGAACATGGCTACACCTTC | CASTLDREHGYTF
few | TRBJ2-3 | TRBD2 | 15 | TRBV28 | TGTGCCAGCAGTCAGGGACTAGCGGGCACAGATACGCAGTATTTT | CASSQGLAGTDTQYF
. | TRBJ1-5 | . | 17 | TRBV15 | TGTGCCACCAGCAGAGACAGGCTACAGTTGAGCAATCAGCCCCAGCATTTT | CATSRDRLQLSNQPQHF
. | TRBJ2-1 | TRBD1 | 12 | TRBV10-3 | TGTGCCATCACAGGACAGGGCAATGAGCAGTTCTTC | CAITGQGNEQFF
. | TRBJ1-2 | . | 16 | TRBV15 | TGTGCCACCAGCAGAGCTAGGGGGGGCGCGGCGGTTGGCTACACCTTC | CATSRARGGAAVGYTF
. | TRBJ2-2 | TRBD1 | 16 | TRBV6-5 | TGTGCCAGCAGTTCACCGGGACAGGGGGGCACCGGGGAGCTGTTTTTT | CASSSPGQGGTGELFF
. | TRBJ1-5 | TRBD1 | 14 | TRBV28 | TGTGCCAGCAGTTTAACAGGGGAAGGTCAGCCCCAGCATTTT | CASSLTGEGQPQHF
once | TRBJ2-5 | . | 13 | TRBV7-2 | TGTGCCAGCAGCTTATCTAGACAAGAGACCCAGTACTTC | CASSLSRQETQYF
. | TRBJ2-2 | . | 15 | TRBV11-2 | TGTGCCAGCAGCTTTAGCGGAACCTCCTCCGGGGAGCTGTTTTTT | CASSFSGTSSGELFF
. | TRBJ1-5 | . | 13 | TRBV6-6 | TGTGCCAGCATGGGGGGGGAGTTTTGGCCCCAGCATTTT | CASMGGEFWPQHF
. | TRBJ1-4 | TRBD1 | 14 | TRBV28 | TGTGCCAGCAATGGCCGGGACAGGCTTGAAAAACTGTTTTTT | CASNGRDRLEKLFF
. | TRBJ1-5 | TRBD1 | 15 | TRBV19 | TGTGCCAGTAGTATAGATCGGGACAGTCATCAGCCCCAGCATTTT | CASSIDRDSHQPQHF
few | TRBJ2-3 | TRBD2 | 14 | TRBV19 | TGTGCCAGTAGTATCGGCGGGAGGTCAGATACGCAGTATTTT | CASSIGGRSDTQYF
. | TRBJ2-7 | . | 15 | TRBV11-2 | TGTGCCAGCAGCCGCCCTGAATACGGGATCTACGAGCAGTACTTC | CASSRPEYGIYEQYF
. | TRBJ1-5 | . | 14 | TRBV4-1 | TGCGCCAGCAGCCCATGGGACACCAATCAGCCCCAGCATTTT | CASSPWDTNQPQHF
once | TRBJ2-7 | TRBD1 | 15 | TRBV11-2 | TGTGCCAGCAGCTCACAGGGGGAGTTTTTCTACGAGCAGTACTTC | CASSSQGEFFYEQYF
. | TRBJ2-2 | . | 11 | TRBV11-2 | TGTGCCAGCAGCTCCCTTTGGGAGCTGTTTTTT | CASSSLWELFF
. | TRBJ2-6 | . | 18 | TRBV18 | TGTGCCAGCTCACCACGCGGAGACCGAAATGCGGGGGCCAACGTCCTGACTTTC | CASSPRGDRNAGANVLTF
. | TRBJ2-1 | . | 16 | TRBV11-2 | TGTGCCAGCAGATTAGGACGGGGTAGCTCCTACAATGAGCAGTTCTTC | CASRLGRGSSYNEQFF
once | TRBJ2-1 | TRBD2 | 16 | TRBV6-5 | TGTGCCAGCAGTTCCGGACTAGCGGGAGGCGAAGATGAGCAGTTCTTC | CASSSGLAGGEDEQFF
. | TRBJ2-1 | . | 13 | TRBV5-1 | TGCGCCAGCAGCTTGGCCGGGAACAATGAGCAGTTCTTC | CASSLAGNNEQFF
. | TRBJ2-3 | . | 17 | TRBV5-1 | TGCGCCAGCAGCTTGAGACTGTTCGATGAACGCACAGATACGCAGTATTTT | CASSLRLFDERTDTQYF
. | TRBJ2-1 | . | 15 | TRBV9 | TGTGCCAGCAGCGTAGTGGGGAGGGGGGACAATGAGCAGTTCTTC | CASSVVGRGDNEQFF
once | TRBJ2-3 | TRBD2 | 18 | TRBV9 | TGTGCCAGCAGCCTTCCTTCGGGGACTAGCGGGACCACAGATACGCAGTATTTT | CASSLPSGTSGTTDTQYF
few | TRBJ2-3 | . | 16 | TRBV6-4 | TGTGCCAGCAGTGACTCCGCTAGCAGGAGCACAGATACGCAGTATTTT | CASSDSASRSTDTQYF
. | TRBJ2-1 | . | 16 | TRBV7-3 | TGTGCCAGCAGCCCAGGGGGCGGGAGGGTCTACAATGAGCAGTTCTTC | CASSPGGGRVYNEQFF
. | TRBJ2-1 | TRBD2 | 16 | TRBV7-6 | TGTGCCAGCAGCACGGGGGGGAGCGGGAGCCACAATGAGCAGTTCTTC | CASSTGGSGSHNEQFF
once | TRBJ2-7 | . | 16 | TRBV27 | TGTGCCAGCAGTTTTATTTCGTTTGGCTCCTTGGACGAGCAGTACTTC | CASSFISFGSLDEQYF
. | TRBJ2-3 | . | 17 | TRBV5-1 | TGCGCCAGCAGCTTGGCCTTGACCAGCGGGAGCACAGATACGCAGTATTTT | CASSLALTSGSTDTQYF
once | TRBJ2-5 | TRBD2 | 15 | TRBV19 | TGTGCCAGTAGTATACTGGGACTAGCGGGAGAGACCCAGTACTTC | CASSILGLAGETQYF
few | TRBJ1-1 | . | 15 | TRBV4-1 | TGCGCCAGCAGCCAAGAAGAGACAGTGAACACTGAAGCTTTCTTT | CASSQEETVNTEAFF
. | TRBJ2-7 | TRBD1 | 14 | TRBV28 | TGTGCCAGCCTCATTAGGACAGGTCAGAAGGAGCAGTACTTC | CASLIRTGQKEQYF
once | TRBJ2-7 | TRBD2 | 15 | TRBV13 | TGTGCCAGCGCCGGAACTAGCGGGAGGGCCTACGAGCAGTACTTC | CASAGTSGRAYEQYF